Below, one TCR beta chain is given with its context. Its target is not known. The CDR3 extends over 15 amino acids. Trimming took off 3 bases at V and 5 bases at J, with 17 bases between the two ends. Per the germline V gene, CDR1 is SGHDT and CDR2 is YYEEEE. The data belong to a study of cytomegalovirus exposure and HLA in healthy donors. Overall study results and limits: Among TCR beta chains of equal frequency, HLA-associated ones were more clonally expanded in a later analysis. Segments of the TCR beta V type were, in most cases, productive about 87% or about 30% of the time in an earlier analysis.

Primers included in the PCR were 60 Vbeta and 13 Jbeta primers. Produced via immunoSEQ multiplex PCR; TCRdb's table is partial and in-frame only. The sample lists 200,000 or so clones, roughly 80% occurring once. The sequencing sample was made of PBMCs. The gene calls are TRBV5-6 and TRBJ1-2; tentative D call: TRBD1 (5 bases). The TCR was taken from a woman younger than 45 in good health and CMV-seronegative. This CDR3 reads CASSSPGREFYGYTF. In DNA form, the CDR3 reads TGTGCCAGCAGCTCCCCCGGCAGGGAATTTTATGGCTACACCTTC.